The entry below gives a single TCR beta chain sequence along with its context. Researchers attached unique molecular identifiers to individual cDNA molecules. A single record per CDR3 protein comes from TCRdb applying MiXCR to the 5' RACE reads. The table shows tens of thousands of distinct CDR3 sequences, with about 6.1% occurring only once. This entry belongs to a study of early T cells in non-severe SARS-CoV-2 infection. As for the study in general: The sequenced material was bulk RNA from unsorted whole blood, and its chains were unpaired.

Trimming cost V 4 bases and J 2 bases, with 13 bases left between them. The germline V gene encodes CDR1 SGHAT and CDR2 FQNNGV. CDR3 length: 15 residues. This clonotype originated in an adult who was a healthcare worker with PCR-confirmed SARS-CoV-2 infection or an uninfected control (not recorded which). The source material was whole blood. This chain joins TRBV11-2 and TRBJ2-3; D call uncertain. This CDR3 is CASSSPRISTDTQYF. DNA of the CDR3: TGTGCCAGCAGCTCTCCTCGTATTTCCACAGATACGCAGTATTTT.